A single sample gave rise to the 10 T cell receptor beta chains below, sequenced in a study of blood T cell repertoires in COVID-19. Generated by immunoSEQ multiplex PCR, the TCRdb table keeps only in-frame clones and is missing some. The sample includes about 97,000 clones, approximately 86% of them seen just once. Sequencing used peripheral blood. These receptors were obtained from a man in his forties or fifties with active or convalescent COVID-19.

The rearrangement uses TRBV5-4 and TRBJ2-4, with D hard to call. The V gene lost 4 bases and the J gene lost 5 bases, with 7 bases spanning the gap. The CDR3 has 12 residues. Germline V lookup: CDR1 SGHNT, CDR2 YYREEE (reference sequence). CDR3 in DNA: TGTGCCAGCAGCCCTGGAGAAAACATTCAGTACTTC. Its protein product is CASSPGENIQYF.

The chain uses TRBV6-2 or TRBV6-3 and TRBJ1-5, with 7 bases aligning to TRBD1. CDR1 MNHEY and CDR2 SVGEGT come from the germline V gene. Trimming removed 4 bases from V and 0 bases from J; junction bases left unmatched: 9. The CDR3 consists of 17 residues. CDR3 nucleotide sequence: TGTGCCAGCAGTTCCTCTGACAGGGCCCATAGCAATCAGCCCCAGCATTTT. Translated: CASSSSDRAHSNQPQHF.

This clone has a single count. The rearrangement joins TRBV28 to TRBJ1-5; D possibly corresponds to TRBD1 (5 bases). The germline CDR1 and CDR2 sequences are MDHEN and SYDVKM. The CDR3 sequence is 15 residues long. Trimming took off 4 bases at V and 7 bases at J, with 17 bases between the two ends. The CDR3: CASSYPGPLKQPQHF. CDR3 coding DNA: TGTGCCAGCAGTTATCCAGGGCCCTTGAAACAGCCCCAGCATTTT.

This chain joins TRBV27 and TRBJ1-2; TRBD1 matches 9 bases. Germline V gives CDR1 MNHEY, CDR2 SMNVEV (reference sequence). Germline trimming cut 3 bases from V and 8 bases from J; bases unmatched to any gene: 7. The CDR3 runs 14 residues. CDR3 nucleotide sequence: TGTGCCAGCAGTTTCCGCACAGGGGGCAGGGGCTACACCTTC. Amino acids: CASSFRTGGRGYTF.

The V gene is TRBV20-1, the J gene TRBJ2-3, with 9 bases identical to TRBD2. V was pared by 3 bases and J by 5 bases, with 3 bases of the junction left unmatched. The germline V gene encodes CDR1 DFQATT and CDR2 SNEGSKA (reference sequence). The CDR3 covers 13 residues. CDR3 in amino acids: CSASWRGGDTQYF. For the CDR3, the DNA is TGCAGTGCTAGTTGGCGGGGGGGAGATACGCAGTATTTT.

The V gene is TRBV11-2, the J gene TRBJ2-7; D remains unclear. In germline, CDR1 is SGHAT, CDR2 FQNNGV. The CDR3 covers 15 residues. Between the trimmed V and J ends, which lost 0 bases and 0 bases, there was a span of 9 bases. CDR3 protein: CASSLDSLSSYEQYF. The CDR3 bases are TGTGCCAGCAGCTTAGATTCTCTTAGCTCCTACGAGCAGTACTTC.

The chain uses TRBV19 and TRBJ2-1, with D maybe TRBD1 (6 bases). The CDR3 is 13 amino acids. V shed 5 bases and J shed 7 bases, with 12 bases lying between them. Germline V gene data show CDR1 as LNHDA and CDR2 as SQIVND (reference sequence). CDR3 amino acids: CASSPGERNEQFF. The CDR3 DNA is TGTGCCAGTAGTCCAGGGGAGAGGAATGAGCAGTTCTTC.

The chain carries TRBV3-1 (or the pseudogene TRBV3-2) and TRBJ2-3, with unresolved D. CDR1 LGHDT and CDR2 YNNKEL come from the germline V gene (reference sequence). V was pared by 1 base and J by 0 bases, with 17 bases between. The length of the CDR3 is 18 residues. CDR3 nucleotide sequence: TGTGCCAGCAGCCAAGGTATTTTAGCAGCCCAAAGCACAGATACGCAGTATTTT. This sequence encodes CASSQGILAAQSTDTQYF.

V and J are TRBV28 and TRBJ1-5, with 8 bases matching TRBD1. The CDR3 consists of 16 residues. With 5 bases clipped from V and 4 bases from J, the junction kept 10 bases outside the gene matches. The V gene's germline CDR1 is MDHEN and CDR2 SYDVKM. CDR3 region: CASSTPGGDGNQPQHF. The DNA of the CDR3 is TGTGCCAGCAGTACCCCAGGGGGCGACGGAAATCAGCCCCAGCATTTT.

This clone has only a few counts. This rearrangement joins TRBV10-2 to TRBJ2-3, with a tentative D call TRBD1 (5 bases). The CDR3 has 15 amino acids. Deletions cut 3 bases from V and 1 base from J, with 11 bases between. The V gene's germline CDR1 is WSHSY and CDR2 SAAADI. CDR3 nucleotides: TGCGCCAGCAGTGATGGGATCAGGGGCACAGATACGCAGTATTTT. The encoded protein is CASSDGIRGTDTQYF.